A single sample gave rise to the 23 T cell receptor beta chains below, sequenced in a study of patients and donors after allogeneic stem cell transplantation. TCRdb redid the calling of the RT-PCR reads with MiXCR, one entry per CDR3 protein. The sample holds about 88,000 distinct CDR3 sequences, 40% to 60% seen once. The material sequenced was blood, either unsorted or a sorted T cell fraction (not recorded which). The receptor set was obtained from a human donor who was either an allogeneic HSCT recipient or a stem cell or donor lymphocyte infusion donor (not recorded which). It is not recorded whose cells these are; they may come from a transplant donor.

This clonotype came up a few times. The chain couples TRBV6-2 or TRBV6-3 to TRBJ2-5; tentative D call: TRBD2 (5 bases). Trimming shortened V by 0 bases and J by 5 bases, and 16 bases separated the two germline ends. Germline values: CDR1 MNHEY, CDR2 SVGEGT. This CDR3 spans 16 amino acids. The CDR3 is CASSYSVTSPRETQYF. For the CDR3, the DNA is TGTGCCAGCAGTTACTCCGTAACTAGTCCTCGGGAGACCCAGTACTTC.

The chain employs TRBV5-1 and TRBJ1-4; 8 nucleotides line up with TRBD1. Germline values: CDR1 SGHRS, CDR2 YFSETQ. The CDR3 consists of 18 residues. Trimming at V came to 5 bases and at J to 10 bases, leaving 22 bases not matched to a gene. The CDR3 nucleotides read TGCGCCAGCAGAGTCGCACTGGGCGACCAGGGGGCTCGGGGAAAACTGTTTTTT. Translated: CASRVALGDQGARGKLFF.

The V and J genes are TRBV12-3 or TRBV12-4 and TRBJ1-5, with D maybe TRBD1 (5 bases). This CDR3 has 16 residues. V lost 3 bases to trimming and J lost 6 bases, with 18 bases between them. CDR3 protein: CASSFGGRVSGQPQHF. The DNA for the CDR3 is TGTGCCAGCAGTTTTGGCGGCAGGGTGTCAGGTCAGCCCCAGCATTTT.

V is TRBV24-1 and J is TRBJ1-2; TRBD1 might be the D (5 bases). V lost 0 bases to trimming and J lost 6 bases, with 16 bases between them. This CDR3 spans 16 amino acids. Germline loops: CDR1 KGHDR, CDR2 SFDVKD. CDR3 DNA sequence: TGTGCCACCAGTGATTTGCACGATTGGGACGTGGATGGCTACACCTTC. Translated, it gives CATSDLHDWDVDGYTF.

The chain carries TRBV20-1 and TRBJ1-2; no firm D call. With 3 bases removed from V and 0 bases from J, the gap between germline ends came to 8 bases. Germline CDR1 DFQATT, CDR2 SNEGSKA (reference sequence). This CDR3 comprises 13 residues. CDR3 DNA sequence: TGCAGTGCTAGTTTGAAGGCTAACTATGGCTACACCTTC. Translating it yields CSASLKANYGYTF.

There are a few counts of this clonotype. This chain connects TRBV12-3 or TRBV12-4 to TRBJ1-4, with unresolved D. The ends were cut back, 1 base at V and 0 bases at J, with 15 bases in the middle. The CDR3 runs to 18 residues. CDR3: CASSLGTRRGATNEKLFF. CDR3 in DNA: TGTGCCAGCAGTTTAGGAACCAGACGGGGTGCAACTAATGAAAAACTGTTTTTT.

This clonotype has just a few counts. The rearrangement links TRBV20-1 to TRBJ1-1; D uncertain. The CDR3 sequence is 13 residues long. Trimming pared 4 bases from V and 7 bases from J, leaving 16 bases between. Germline V gene lookup returns CDR1 DFQATT and CDR2 SNEGSKA (reference sequence). CDR3 nucleotide sequence: TGCAGTGCTATCCCAGTCGAAGGGCGTGAAGCTTTCTTT. Translation gives CSAIPVEGREAFF.

The V call is TRBV20-1, the J call TRBJ2-1, with TRBD1 matching 7 bases. The V segment lost 0 bases and the J segment 4 bases; nucleotides outside the gene matches: 6. Germline CDR1 reads DFQATT; CDR2 reads SNEGSKA (reference sequence). The CDR3 is made up of 15 amino acids. CDR3 bases: TGCAGTGCTAGAGACCGAGACAGGGATTACAATGAGCAGTTCTTC. Translation gives CSARDRDRDYNEQFF.

The chain joins TRBV25-1 to TRBJ1-1; no clear D. This CDR3 is 14 amino acids long. Germline CDR1 and CDR2: MGHDK and SYGVNS. V was cut by 3 bases and J by 7 bases, with 15 bases left in between. CDR3 residues: CASSDQMPPSEAFF. Written as DNA, the CDR3 is TGTGCCAGCAGTGACCAGATGCCTCCTAGTGAAGCTTTCTTT.

The chain joins TRBV4-1 to TRBJ1-6; TRBD1 matches at 8 bases. From germline, CDR1 is MGHRA and CDR2 YSYEKL. CDR3 length equals 17 residues. Trimming took 4 bases from V and 4 from J; bases not matched to a gene: 9. CDR3 DNA sequence: TGCGCCAGCAGCCCGCTCCCAGGGGGCACTTATAATTCACCCCTCCACTTT. It specifies CASSPLPGGTYNSPLHF.

This clonotype turned up a few times. The chain has TRBV20-1 and TRBJ1-3, with TRBD1 matching over 7 bases. Per the germline V gene, CDR1 is DFQATT and CDR2 is SNEGSKA (reference sequence). The CDR3 consists of 15 residues. The V segment lost 4 bases and the J segment 0 bases; nucleotides outside the gene matches: 6. CDR3 sequence (DNA): TGCAGTGCTAACAGGGGCCTGTACTCTGGAAACACCATATATTTT. Its protein is CSANRGLYSGNTIYF.

The rearrangement joins TRBV29-1 to TRBJ1-2; D remains ambiguous. V was pared by 4 bases and J by 0 bases, with 9 bases between. Germline CDR1 and CDR2: SQVTM and ANQGSEA. The CDR3 has 13 amino acids. In nucleotides, the CDR3 is TGCAGCGTTGGTTCACGGCCTAACTATGGCTACACCTTC. Protein product: CSVGSRPNYGYTF.

The rearrangement joins TRBV25-1 to TRBJ1-6, with D hard to call. The CDR3 has 14 amino acids. Trimming removed 3 bases from V and 9 bases from J, with 12 bases in between. Germline CDR1 is MGHDK and CDR2 is SYGVNS. The CDR3 protein is CASSEIRESSPLHF. The CDR3 DNA sequence: TGTGCCAGCAGTGAGATAAGGGAGAGTTCACCCCTCCACTTT.

The chain has TRBV3-1 and TRBJ2-7; D is unclear. There are 15 residues in the CDR3. V was shortened by 3 bases and J by 1 base, with 13 bases between the two germline ends. Germline values: CDR1 LGHDT, CDR2 YNNKEL (reference sequence). The CDR3 loop is CASSQGRLYSYEQYF. The CDR3 coding sequence is TGTGCCAGCAGCCAGGGTCGGTTATATTCCTACGAGCAGTACTTC.

This clonotype was detected only a few times. The genes are TRBV6-5 and TRBJ2-5; a weak D match, TRBD2 (7 bases). The V end lost 6 bases, the J end lost 4 bases, and 18 bases lay between the germline ends. The CDR3 consists of 15 residues. Germline values: CDR1 MNHEY, CDR2 SVGAGI. CDR3 protein: CASSQDRGAVETQYF. CDR3 in DNA: TGTGCCAGCAGCCAGGACCGGGGGGCGGTAGAGACCCAGTACTTC.

This clonotype was picked up one time. This rearrangement joins TRBV19 to TRBJ2-1; 9 bases map to TRBD2. Trimming cost V 3 bases and J 9 bases; bases outside gene matches: 12. There are 16 residues in the CDR3. CDR1 is LNHDA, CDR2 SQIVND, per germline (reference sequence). The CDR3 sequence: CASSIRAGGLFGEQFF. Written as DNA, the CDR3 is TGTGCCAGTAGTATCAGGGCGGGAGGGCTCTTCGGTGAGCAGTTCTTC.

This chain uses TRBV29-1 with TRBJ2-1, with D perhaps matching TRBD1 or TRBD2 (7 bases each). V was shortened by 4 bases and J by 4 bases, with 14 bases between the two germline ends. CDR3 length: 14 amino acids. CDR1 SQVTM and CDR2 ANQGSEA come from the germline V gene. The CDR3 coding sequence is TGCAGCGTTGGCCAGGGGGGGGTGTACAATGAGCAGTTCTTC. Its translation is CSVGQGGVYNEQFF.

This clonotype appeared once. The chain has TRBV28 and TRBJ1-2; TRBD1 agrees at 10 bases. V shed 6 bases and J 5 bases; nucleotides not matched to a gene: 9. The CDR3 consists of 15 residues. Per the germline V gene, CDR1 is MDHEN and CDR2 is SYDVKM. CDR3 nucleotides: TGTGCCAGCAGCCCGGGGACAGGGGCCGGATATGGCTACACCTTC. Its protein product is CASSPGTGAGYGYTF.

The chain uses TRBV7-9 and TRBJ1-5; D call uncertain. Germline-derived CDR1 and CDR2 are SEHNR and FQNEAQ (reference sequence). Trimming took 8 bases from V and 11 from J, leaving 22 bases between them. This CDR3 comprises 14 residues. CDR3 coding DNA: TGTGCCAGCTCACGGCGCGAGGATCCCCAGACCCAGCATTTT. It codes for CASSRREDPQTQHF.

This clonotype was seen only once. The chain combines TRBV12-3 or TRBV12-4 with TRBJ2-2; the match to TRBD1 covers 9 bases. The CDR3 contains 15 residues. Trimming removed 4 bases from V and 6 bases from J; junction bases left unmatched: 6. CDR3 sequence reads: CASSSTGGFSGELFF. DNA for the CDR3: TGTGCCAGCAGTTCCACAGGGGGCTTTTCCGGGGAGCTGTTTTTT.

This clonotype ranks as medium-sized. V and J are TRBV2 and TRBJ1-1; TRBD1 matches at 8 bases. CDR1 is SNHLY, CDR2 FYNNEI, per germline. CDR3 length equals 16 residues. J lost 3 bases, V lost 8 bases, and 14 bases had no gene match. CDR3 protein: CASPKWGQGADTEAFF. CDR3 nucleotides: TGTGCCAGCCCCAAGTGGGGTCAGGGGGCCGACACTGAAGCTTTCTTT.

This clonotype was seen a few times. V gene TRBV5-1 combines with J gene TRBJ1-1; possible D gene TRBD1, 5 bases. This CDR3 comprises 15 residues. The V end lost 1 base, the J end lost 4 bases, and 14 bases lay between the germline ends. Germline V CDR1 and CDR2: SGHRS, YFSETQ. The CDR3 sequence: CASSLRGGGITEAFF. For the CDR3, the DNA is TGCGCCAGCAGCTTGAGGGGAGGCGGAATCACTGAAGCTTTCTTT.

V gene TRBV20-1 combines with J gene TRBJ1-4, with D hard to call. V dropped 0 bases and J dropped 5 bases, with 10 bases sitting between them. Germline CDR1 reads DFQATT; CDR2 reads SNEGSKA (reference sequence). This CDR3 comprises 14 residues. In DNA, the CDR3 is TGCAGTGCTAGAGATACGGATCTGAATGAAAAACTGTTTTTT. Amino acids: CSARDTDLNEKLFF.